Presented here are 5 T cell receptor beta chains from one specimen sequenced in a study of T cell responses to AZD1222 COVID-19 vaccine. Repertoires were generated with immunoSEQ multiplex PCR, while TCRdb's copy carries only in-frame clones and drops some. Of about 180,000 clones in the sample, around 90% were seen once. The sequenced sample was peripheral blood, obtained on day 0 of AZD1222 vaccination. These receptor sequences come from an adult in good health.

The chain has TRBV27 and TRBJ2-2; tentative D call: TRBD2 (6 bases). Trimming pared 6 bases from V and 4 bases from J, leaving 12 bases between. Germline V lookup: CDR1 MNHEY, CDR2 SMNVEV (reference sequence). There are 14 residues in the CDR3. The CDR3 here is CASSGDWTTGELFF. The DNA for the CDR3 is TGTGCCAGCAGCGGGGACTGGACCACCGGGGAGCTGTTTTTT.

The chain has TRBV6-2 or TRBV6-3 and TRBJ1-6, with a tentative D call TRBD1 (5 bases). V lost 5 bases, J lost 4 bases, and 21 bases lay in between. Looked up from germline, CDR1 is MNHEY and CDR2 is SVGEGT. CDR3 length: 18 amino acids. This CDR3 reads CASSALPGPGGYNSPLHF. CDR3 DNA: TGTGCCAGCAGTGCCCTTCCGGGGCCCGGAGGGTATAATTCACCCCTCCACTTT.

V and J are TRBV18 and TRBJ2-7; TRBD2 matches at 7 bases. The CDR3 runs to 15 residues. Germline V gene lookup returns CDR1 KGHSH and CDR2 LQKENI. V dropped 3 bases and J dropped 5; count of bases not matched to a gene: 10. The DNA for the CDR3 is TGTGCCAGCTCACCCCTTGGCGGGACTACGGACGAGCAGTACTTC. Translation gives CASSPLGGTTDEQYF.

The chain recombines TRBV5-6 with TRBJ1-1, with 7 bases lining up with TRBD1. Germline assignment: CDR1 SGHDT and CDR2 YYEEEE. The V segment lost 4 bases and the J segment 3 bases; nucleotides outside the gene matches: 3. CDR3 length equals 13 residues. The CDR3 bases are TGTGCCAGCAGCCCCACAGGGGACACTGAAGCTTTCTTT. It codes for CASSPTGDTEAFF.

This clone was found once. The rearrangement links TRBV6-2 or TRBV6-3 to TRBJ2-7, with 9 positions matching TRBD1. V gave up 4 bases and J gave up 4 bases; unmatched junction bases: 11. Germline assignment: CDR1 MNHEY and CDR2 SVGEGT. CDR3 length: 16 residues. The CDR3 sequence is CASSSSGGTGRYEQYF. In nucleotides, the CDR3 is TGTGCCAGCAGTTCCTCGGGCGGGACAGGGAGGTACGAGCAGTACTTC.